This T cell receptor (beta chain) was observed in a study of CD8+CD57+ T cells in acquired aplastic anemia. Turning to the study itself: Sorted CD4+ and CD8+ cells yielded DNA averaging around 3.2 ug. Around 11 million reads, on average, were obtained for CD4+ cells from healthy donors.

CDR3 and TCR beta VDJ profiling relied on a genomic DNA template. TCRdb processed the reads anew with MiXCR; each CDR3 protein has one entry. The repertoire has about 160,000 distinct CDR3 sequences, around 40% of them found once; the top ten carry approximately 1.1%. Per the germline V gene, CDR1 is SGHTA and CDR2 is FQGTGA. V shed 3 bases and J 7 bases; nucleotides not matched to a gene: 3. The CDR3 loop spans 13 amino acids. Overall study findings and caveats: Patients and controls shared around 30 CD8+ CDR3 sequences.

As for this clonotype: Its antigen remains unidentified.

This clonotype was obtained from a human donor in good health. The material sequenced was sorted CD4+, CD8+, or CD8+CD57+ T cells (not recorded which) from PBMCs. This chain joins TRBV7-3 and TRBJ1-2; 9 bases fit TRBD1. CDR3 bases: TGTGCCAGCAGCTTGGAACAGGGGGCTGGCTACACCTTC. It is translated as CASSLEQGAGYTF.